This is a list of T cell receptor beta chains from one sample in a study of post-analysis software for immune sequencing data. One entry per CDR3 protein, called by TCRdb with MiXCR from the PCR reads. The table has fewer than 850,000 distinct CDR3 sequences, roughly 27% seen once. Sequencing used blood. These receptors originate from a girl aged 5-17 years with multiple sclerosis. Each CDR3 is given with its conserved first and last residue. A D gene is named only where the DNA matches it firmly. Expanded clones get a size class; other rows say once, few or many, or leave the size out.

TRBJ2-5	12	-	-	TRBV20-1	CSTGRTGETQYF	TGCAGTACTGGAAGGACCGGGGAGACCCAGTACTTC
TRBJ1-2	14	TRBD1	few	TRBV5-1	CASSFSQGGYGYTF	TGCGCCAGCAGCTTCTCCCAGGGGGGATATGGCTACACCTTC
TRBJ2-1	11	-	-	TRBV28	CVSTHHNEQFF	TGTGTCAGCACGCATCACAATGAGCAGTTCTTC
TRBJ2-3	14	TRBD2	-	TRBV20-1	CSARAGLAVDTQYF	TGCAGTGCTAGAGCAGGACTAGCGGTAGATACGCAGTATTTT
TRBJ1-4	20	TRBD1	few	TRBV10-3	CAISEGRWGQADATNEKLFF	TGTGCCATCAGTGAGGGGCGTTGGGGACAGGCCGATGCAACTAATGAAAAACTGTTTTTT
TRBJ2-5	14	-	few	TRBV29-1	CSAGIGTLGETQYF	TGCAGCGCGGGGATCGGGACCCTTGGGGAGACCCAGTACTTC
TRBJ2-3	15	TRBD2	-	TRBV10-3	CAISGGLAGGPTQYF	TGTGCCATCAGTGGGGGATTAGCGGGAGGGCCGACGCAGTATTTT
TRBJ2-7	12	-	-	TRBV7-8	CASSLAIHEQYF	TGTGCCAGCAGCTTAGCGATACACGAGCAGTACTTC
TRBJ2-3	15	-	-	TRBV5-4	CASSLAGEARDTQYF	TGTGCCAGCAGCTTGGCGGGAGAAGCTAGAGATACGCAGTATTTT
TRBJ2-1	16	-	many	TRBV20-1	CSARLEGGGSYNEQFF	TGCAGTGCTAGGTTAGAGGGAGGGGGCTCCTACAATGAGCAGTTCTTC
TRBJ2-7	15	-	-	TRBV7-9	CASSLSVSSYNEQYF	TGTGCCAGCAGCTTATCGGTAAGCTCCTACAATGAGCAGTACTTC
TRBJ2-5	13	TRBD1	few	TRBV20-1	CSAPQGAWETQYF	TGCAGTGCTCCCCAGGGGGCATGGGAGACCCAGTACTTC
TRBJ1-3	15	TRBD1	-	TRBV7-9	CASTVGTGTGNTIYF	TGTGCCAGCACCGTAGGGACAGGGACTGGAAACACCATATATTTT
TRBJ2-4	18	-	-	TRBV6-2/TRBV6-3	CASSYSLVGGTAKNIQYF	TGTGCCAGCAGTTACTCGTTGGTGGGAGGCACAGCCAAAAACATTCAGTACTTC
TRBJ2-7	12	TRBD1	few	TRBV27	CASRTGFGEQYF	TGTGCCAGCCGGACAGGGTTTGGCGAGCAGTACTTC
TRBJ2-7	12	-	many	TRBV29-1	CSVEDGSYEQYF	TGCAGCGTTGAGGACGGATCCTACGAGCAGTACTTC
TRBJ1-5	15	-	once	TRBV20-1	CSAPTGRLSNQPQHF	TGCAGTGCCCCCACGGGCAGACTTAGCAATCAGCCCCAGCATTTT
TRBJ2-3	16	-	-	TRBV7-2	CASSLAAGPITDTQYF	TGTGCCAGCAGCTTAGCGGCGGGACCCATCACAGATACGCAGTATTTT
TRBJ2-1	12	-	-	TRBV6-5	CAVRRAKETQFF	TGTGCCGTCAGGAGGGCAAAAGAGACCCAGTTCTTC
TRBJ2-4	13	-	few	TRBV27	CASSLNGKNIQYF	TGTGCCAGCAGTTTAAACGGGAAAAACATTCAGTACTTC
TRBJ1-5	12	-	-	TRBV20-1	CSALLGNQPQHF	TGCAGTGCCCTCCTGGGGAATCAGCCCCAGCATTTT
TRBJ2-3	15	-	-	TRBV4-3	CASSPETDSTDTQYF	TGCGCCAGCAGCCCTGAGACGGACTCCACAGATACGCAGTATTTT
TRBJ1-1	15	-	-	TRBV11-2	CASSLDEQGLNEAFF	TGTGCCAGCAGCTTAGATGAGCAGGGTTTGAATGAAGCTTTCTTT
TRBJ2-1	15	-	-	TRBV5-1	CASSLVASAYNEQFF	TGCGCCAGCAGCTTGGTGGCTAGCGCCTACAATGAGCAGTTCTTC
TRBJ1-2	17	-	-	TRBV14	CASSQETTGYTNYGYTF	TGTGCCAGCAGCCAAGAAACGACTGGTTATACCAACTATGGCTACACCTTC
TRBJ2-7	12	-	many	TRBV7-8	CASSPDGFEQYF	TGTGCCAGCAGCCCGGATGGGTTCGAGCAGTACTTC
TRBJ2-4	15	TRBD2	-	TRBV20-1	CSAGRAGGAKNIQYF	TGCAGTGCTGGTAGAGCGGGGGGGGCCAAAAACATTCAGTACTTC
TRBJ2-3	16	-	few	TRBV6-6	CASSAWDISNTDTQYF	TGTGCCAGCAGTGCGTGGGACATTAGCAACACAGATACGCAGTATTTT
TRBJ1-2	13	-	once	TRBV18	CASSPERNWGYTF	TGTGCCAGCTCACCCGAACGTAACTGGGGCTACACCTTC
TRBJ2-5	11	-	many	TRBV20-1	CSASAGETQYF	TGCAGTGCTTCGGCGGGAGAGACCCAGTACTTC
TRBJ2-1	15	-	few	TRBV7-2	CASSLEGGPHNEQFF	TGTGCCAGCAGCTTAGAAGGGGGACCCCACAATGAGCAGTTCTTC
TRBJ2-1	14	-	-	TRBV29-1	CSVESRVNYNEQFF	TGCAGCGTTGAGTCCAGGGTAAACTACAATGAGCAGTTCTTC
TRBJ1-1	14	-	-	TRBV29-1	CSVEWDPMNTEAFF	TGCAGCGTTGAATGGGACCCCATGAACACTGAAGCTTTCTTT
TRBJ2-1	14	-	-	TRBV27	CASSLRDLRNEQFF	TGTGCCAGCAGTCTCCGGGACCTCCGTAATGAGCAGTTCTTC
TRBJ1-1	13	TRBD1	-	TRBV5-1	CASNYGTGSEAFF	TGCGCCAGCAACTATGGGACAGGGTCTGAAGCTTTCTTT
TRBJ1-5	14	-	-	TRBV5-6	CASSSTDGNQPQHF	TGTGCCAGCAGCTCCACAGACGGTAATCAGCCCCAGCATTTT
TRBJ2-4	15	TRBD2	-	TRBV4-3	CASSQDFGGTYGQYF	TGCGCCAGCAGCCAAGATTTCGGGGGGACCTACGGGCAGTACTTC
TRBJ2-7	12	-	few	TRBV2	CASTRGNYEQYF	TGTGCCAGCACTAGAGGTAACTACGAGCAGTACTTC
TRBJ2-4	12	-	many	TRBV4-3	CASSQDGGRQYF	TGCGCCAGCAGCCAAGATGGAGGCAGACAGTACTTC
TRBJ2-5	15	TRBD2	few	TRBV20-1	CSAREVAGDQETQYF	TGCAGTGCTAGAGAGGTAGCGGGGGACCAAGAGACCCAGTACTTC
TRBJ2-1	12	-	few	TRBV10-3	CAINDKSGEQFF	TGTGCCATCAATGATAAGTCGGGTGAGCAGTTCTTC
TRBJ2-4	16	TRBD2	-	TRBV3-1	CASSQTGTIAKNIQYF	TGTGCCAGCAGCCAAACCGGGACTATAGCCAAAAACATTCAGTACTTC
TRBJ2-7	15	TRBD1	-	TRBV28	CASRKRDRGSHEQYF	TGTGCCAGCAGGAAAAGGGACAGGGGGTCCCACGAGCAGTACTTC
TRBJ2-3	15	-	few	TRBV7-8	CASSLRPTSPDTQYF	TGTGCCAGCAGCTTAAGGCCGACCTCACCAGATACGCAGTATTTT
TRBJ2-7	15	TRBD1	few	TRBV6-1	CASSATTGPSYEQYF	TGTGCCAGCAGTGCGACGACAGGGCCCTCCTACGAGCAGTACTTC
TRBJ1-5	16	TRBD1	few	TRBV28	CASKHRDRGGNQPQHF	TGTGCCAGCAAGCACCGGGACAGAGGTGGCAATCAGCCCCAGCATTTT
TRBJ2-1	17	-	-	TRBV7-9	CASSLVGSGNTYNEQFF	TGTGCCAGCAGCTTAGTCGGTAGCGGAAATACCTACAATGAGCAGTTCTTC
TRBJ2-7	14	TRBD1	-	TRBV5-5	CASSFRDRDYEQYF	TGTGCCAGCAGCTTCCGGGACAGGGACTACGAGCAGTACTTC
TRBJ1-2	14	-	once	TRBV20-1	CSARDRVANYGYTF	TGCAGTGCTAGAGACAGGGTTGCTAACTATGGCTACACCTTC
TRBJ1-4	15	-	-	TRBV7-9	CASSRRDPTNEKLFF	TGTGCCAGCAGCCGTCGGGACCCAACTAATGAAAAACTGTTTTTT